A selection of T cell receptor beta chains follows, all from one sample in a study of Ad26.COV2.S vaccination and SARS-CoV-2 variants. Profiled with immunoSEQ multiplex PCR; TCRdb holds only in-frame clones, not every one. The sample consists of 350,000 to 400,000 clones, around nine tenths of them appearing once. The input for sequencing was peripheral blood, taken in a trial of Ad26.COV2.S vaccine versus placebo. The source is a person between 18 and 60 years old who received the Ad26.COV2.S COVID-19 vaccine or a placebo. Each CDR3 is given with its conserved first and last residue. A D gene is named only where the DNA matches it firmly. Size tells how often a clone was seen (once, few, many) or the class of an expanded clone, and some rows leave it out.

. TRBJ1-5 TRBV6-2/TRBV6-3 once CASSSPGLHQPQHF TGTGCCAGCAGTTCACCAGGTCTACATCAGCCCCAGCATTTT
. TRBJ1-2 TRBV4-1 once CASSQEGRNYGYTF TGCGCCAGCAGCCAAGAGGGCAGAAACTATGGCTACACCTTC
TRBD2 TRBJ2-1 TRBV4-3 once CASSQDAPPSSGSRNNEQFF TGCGCCAGCAGCCAAGATGCCCCCCCCTCTAGCGGGAGCAGGAACAATGAGCAGTTCTTC
. TRBJ2-1 TRBV7-2 . CASSLGGIDEQFF TGTGCCAGCAGCTTGGGGGGAATCGATGAGCAGTTCTTC
TRBD1 TRBJ2-1 TRBV5-4 . CASSWTGNNEQFF TGTGCCAGCAGCTGGACAGGTAACAATGAGCAGTTCTTC
TRBD2 TRBJ2-1 TRBV11-3 . CASSPRLAYNEQFF TGTGCCAGCAGCCCTCGACTAGCTTACAATGAGCAGTTCTTC
TRBD2 TRBJ2-1 TRBV7-2 . CASSSGLAMNEQFF TGTGCCAGCAGCTCGGGACTAGCGATGAATGAGCAGTTCTTC
. TRBJ2-7 TRBV7-2 . CASSLGQERNEQYF TGTGCCAGCAGCTTAGGACAGGAAAGAAACGAGCAGTACTTC
TRBD1 TRBJ1-2 TRBV5-5 . CASSFQGDGYTF TGTGCCAGCAGCTTCCAGGGGGATGGCTACACCTTC
TRBD2 TRBJ2-7 TRBV11-1 . CASSLGPGGTYEQYF TGTGCCAGCAGCTTAGGACCGGGAGGTACCTACGAGCAGTACTTC
TRBD1 TRBJ1-4 TRBV11-1 . CASSLSTGESEKLFF TGTGCCAGCAGCTTATCGACAGGGGAAAGTGAAAAACTGTTTTTT
. TRBJ1-3 TRBV28 . CASSFNRVGNTIYF TGTGCCAGCAGCTTTAACAGGGTCGGAAACACCATATATTTT
. TRBJ2-1 TRBV10-1 . CASSPGPTGNEQFF TGCGCCAGCAGTCCGGGGCCCACCGGCAATGAGCAGTTCTTC
. TRBJ2-1 TRBV3-1/TRBV3-2 . CASSQGGLGNEQFF TGTGCCAGCAGCCAGGGTGGGCTGGGAAATGAGCAGTTCTTC
. TRBJ1-2 TRBV19 . CASSMWTADYGYTF TGTGCCAGTAGTATGTGGACAGCGGACTATGGCTACACCTTC
TRBD2 TRBJ2-2 TRBV5-1 . CASISNGRGRTGELFF TGCGCCAGCATCTCCAACGGGAGGGGAAGGACCGGGGAGCTGTTTTTT
. TRBJ2-7 TRBV5-1 . CASSLSGHEQYF TGCGCCAGCAGCTTGTCGGGGCACGAGCAGTACTTC
TRBD2 TRBJ2-3 TRBV7-8 few CASSPTSGLDTQYF TGTGCCAGCAGCCCGACTAGCGGCCTAGATACGCAGTATTTT
. TRBJ2-1 TRBV28 once CASSPPLNEQFF TGTGCCAGCAGTCCGCCCCTTAATGAGCAGTTCTTC
. TRBJ2-2 TRBV28 many CASRTGNTGELFF TGTGCCAGCAGGACAGGGAACACCGGGGAGCTGTTTTTT
TRBD2 TRBJ2-1 TRBV7-9 . CASSPVAGVSGEQFF TGTGCCAGCAGCCCTGTAGCGGGAGTTAGTGGGGAGCAGTTCTTC
. TRBJ2-3 TRBV30 . CAWSVAAGSTDTQYF TGTGCCTGGAGTGTAGCGGCGGGATCCACAGATACGCAGTATTTT
TRBD2 TRBJ2-3 TRBV11-3 . CASSFGAGGARDTQYF TGTGCCAGCAGCTTTGGTGCGGGAGGTGCCCGAGATACGCAGTATTTT
. TRBJ1-1 TRBV28 . CASSSGEAFF TGTGCCAGCAGTTCGGGGGAAGCTTTCTTT
. TRBJ2-7 TRBV2 . CASRVQEGEQYF TGTGCCAGCAGGGTTCAAGAGGGCGAGCAGTACTTC
. TRBJ2-2 TRBV6-5 . CASREGLNTGELFF TGTGCCAGCAGGGAGGGTTTGAACACCGGGGAGCTGTTTTTT
TRBD2 TRBJ2-5 TRBV4-1 . CASSQGLAGVGETQYF TGCGCCAGCAGCCAGGGACTAGCGGGAGTAGGAGAGACCCAGTACTTC
. TRBJ2-1 TRBV28 . CASSLGWRGTGGGYNEQFF TGTGCCAGCAGTTTAGGATGGCGGGGGACCGGAGGGGGATACAATGAGCAGTTCTTC
. TRBJ1-5 TRBV5-5 once CASSLLGGNQPQHF TGTGCCAGCAGCTTGTTGGGAGGCAATCAGCCCCAGCATTTT
TRBD1 TRBJ2-5 TRBV14 . CASSQALDRGETQYF TGTGCCAGCAGCCAAGCCCTGGACAGGGGAGAGACCCAGTACTTC
. TRBJ2-3 TRBV19 . CASSIGQARIDTQYF TGTGCCAGTAGTATAGGACAGGCTCGGATAGATACGCAGTATTTT
. TRBJ1-1 TRBV3-1/TRBV3-2 . CASSPYTGGNEAFF TGTGCCAGCAGCCCATATACCGGAGGGAATGAAGCTTTCTTT